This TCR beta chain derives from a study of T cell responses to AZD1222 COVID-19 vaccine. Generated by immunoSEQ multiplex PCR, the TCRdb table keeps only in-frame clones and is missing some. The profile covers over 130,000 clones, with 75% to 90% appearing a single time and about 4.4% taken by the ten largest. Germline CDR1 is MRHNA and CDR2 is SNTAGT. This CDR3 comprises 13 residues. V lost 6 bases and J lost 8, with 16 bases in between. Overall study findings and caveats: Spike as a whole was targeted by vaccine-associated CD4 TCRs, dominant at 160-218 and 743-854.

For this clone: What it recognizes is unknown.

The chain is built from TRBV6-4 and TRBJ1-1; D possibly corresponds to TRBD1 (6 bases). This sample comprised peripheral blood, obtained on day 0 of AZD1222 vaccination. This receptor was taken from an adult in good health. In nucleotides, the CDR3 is TGTGCCAGCAGCCAGGGGACCGGGAGGGAAGCTTTCTTT. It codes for CASSQGTGREAFF.